This passage covers 30 T cell receptor beta chains from one sample sequenced in a study of STAT5B mutations in CD4+ large granular lymphocyte leukemia. Data came from immunoSEQ multiplex PCR; TCRdb stores just in-frame clones and leaves some out. Of approximately 34,000 clones in the sample, less than 75% were seen once. The sequenced sample consisted of CD4+ T cells from blood buffy coats. The receptor source for this set is a human donor in good health.

V gene TRBV29-1 combines with J gene TRBJ1-2, with TRBD1 identical over 7 bases. The CDR3 has 15 residues. The V segment lost 1 base and the J segment 4 bases; nucleotides outside the gene matches: 9. Germline V gene sequence: CDR1 SQVTM, CDR2 ANQGSEA. CDR3 in amino acids: CSVEGRQGFSYGYTF. In DNA form, the CDR3 reads TGCAGCGTTGAAGGAAGACAGGGATTCAGCTATGGCTACACCTTC. Based on the CDR3 plus reference TRBV29-1 and TRBJ1-2, the full variable domain is SAVISQKPSRDICQRGTSLTIQCQVDSQVTMMFWYRQQPGQSLTLIATANQGSEATYESGFVIDKFPISRPNLTFSTLTVSNMSPEDSSIYLCSVEGRQGFSYGYTFGSGTRLTVV.

This chain connects TRBV25-1 to TRBJ1-3; D perhaps matches TRBD1 (6 bases). Deletions cut 8 bases from V and 3 bases from J, with 14 bases between. The CDR3 length is 14 residues. The germline V gene has CDR1 MGHDK and CDR2 SYGVNS. CDR3 amino acids: CASAQGFIGNTIYF. The DNA of the CDR3 is TGTGCCAGCGCACAGGGCTTTATTGGAAACACCATATATTTT.

The chain links TRBV28 to TRBJ1-1, with D unclear. Looked up from germline, CDR1 is MDHEN and CDR2 is SYDVKM. The CDR3 loop spans 15 amino acids. The germline V and J ends were trimmed by 3 bases and 0 bases, with 11 bases remaining between them. Here the CDR3 DNA reads TGTGCCAGCAGTTTCGTTTGGGAGATGAACACTGAAGCTTTCTTT. It codes for CASSFVWEMNTEAFF.

The genes are TRBV7-2 and TRBJ2-3, with D perhaps matching TRBD1 or TRBD2 (5 bases each). Trimming stripped 1 base from V and 1 base from J, with 12 bases between. Germline loops: CDR1 SGHTA, CDR2 FQGNSA. There are 16 residues in the CDR3. CDR3 residues: CASSLDLGVRTDTQYF. CDR3 DNA sequence: TGTGCCAGCAGCTTAGATCTGGGGGTTCGCACAGATACGCAGTATTTT.

The V and J genes are TRBV7-9 and TRBJ1-2; D ambiguous. Germline CDR1 reads SEHNR; CDR2 reads FQNEAQ (reference sequence). V gave up 7 bases and J gave up 4 bases, with 13 bases separating them. The CDR3 runs 13 residues. DNA of the CDR3: TGTGCCAGCACCCTCGACGGCCGCTATGGCTACACCTTC. It codes for CASTLDGRYGYTF.

The V gene is TRBV18, the J gene TRBJ2-5; D might be TRBD1 (5 bases). V gave up 1 base and J gave up 2 bases, with 14 bases separating them. Germline CDR1 and CDR2: KGHSH and LQKENI. This CDR3 spans 16 amino acids. CDR3 nucleotides: TGTGCCAGCTCACCACGTCGCGCGCAGGGTCAAGAGACCCAGTACTTC. Its protein product is CASSPRRAQGQETQYF.

V usage is TRBV5-1 and J usage is TRBJ2-7; D is uncertain. From germline, CDR1 is SGHRS and CDR2 YFSETQ. Trimming pared 4 bases from V and 0 bases from J, leaving 8 bases between. This CDR3 has 13 residues. For the CDR3, the DNA is TGCGCCAGCAGCGCCCGACTCTCCTACGAGCAGTACTTC. It codes for CASSARLSYEQYF.

The rearrangement uses TRBV28 and TRBJ2-6; 8 nucleotides agree with TRBD1. The CDR3 extends over 15 amino acids. Germline-derived CDR1 and CDR2 are MDHEN and SYDVKM. V dropped 4 bases and J dropped 2; count of bases not matched to a gene: 1. The CDR3 region has the DNA TGTGCCAGCAGTTCGACAGGGGCTGGGGCCAACGTCCTGACTTTC. It encodes CASSSTGAGANVLTF.

The chain carries TRBV9 and TRBJ1-4, with 9 bases fitting TRBD1. Germline loops: CDR1 SGDLS, CDR2 YYNGEE. The CDR3 is 16 amino acids. With 0 bases clipped from V and 5 bases from J, the junction kept 5 bases outside the gene matches. DNA for the CDR3: TGTGCCAGCAGCGTAGGGACAGGGGTCGAAAATGAAAAACTGTTTTTT. This codes for CASSVGTGVENEKLFF.

V and J are TRBV19 and TRBJ1-6, with D perhaps TRBD1 (6 bases). V lost 1 base and J 7 bases, leaving 14 bases between the germline ends. In germline, CDR1 is LNHDA, CDR2 SQIVND (reference sequence). The CDR3 contains 16 residues. The CDR3 bases are TGTGCCAGTAGTATAGCTGAAAGGAGGGGGAATTCACCCCTCCACTTT. This encodes CASSIAERRGNSPLHF.

V gene TRBV7-2 combines with J gene TRBJ2-7, with 11 bases that match TRBD2. With 2 bases clipped from V and 0 bases from J, the junction kept 6 bases outside the gene matches. CDR1 and CDR2 from the germline V gene are SGHTA and FQGNSA. This CDR3 is 17 amino acids long. CDR3 protein: CASSLRELAGVSYEQYF. The CDR3 DNA is TGTGCCAGCAGCTTAAGAGAACTAGCGGGGGTCTCCTACGAGCAGTACTTC.

The chain employs TRBV7-2 and TRBJ1-5; D is ambiguous. V lost 4 bases and J 3 bases, leaving 16 bases between the germline ends. The germline CDR1 and CDR2 sequences are SGHTA and FQGNSA. The CDR3 spans 16 residues. This CDR3 is CASSWTNSRANQPQHF. In DNA form, the CDR3 reads TGTGCCAGCAGCTGGACGAACTCTAGGGCCAATCAGCCCCAGCATTTT.

This sequence joins TRBV7-2 and TRBJ2-5; 10 bases are a match to TRBD2. J was trimmed by 5 bases and V by 1 base; bases with no gene match: 4. Germline lookup yields CDR1 SGHTA and CDR2 FQGNSA. The CDR3 runs 15 residues. The CDR3: CASSLVAGGWETQYF. The CDR3 nucleotides are TGTGCCAGCAGCTTAGTAGCGGGGGGTTGGGAGACCCAGTACTTC.

The chain carries TRBV6-1 and TRBJ1-4; perhaps TRBD1 as D (5 bases). The germline V gene has CDR1 MNHNS and CDR2 SASEGT. The V end was cut by 7 bases, the J end by 1 base, with 13 bases between. The CDR3 sequence is 15 residues long. CDR3 coding DNA: TGTGCCAGCAAGAGATTTAGGGGAACTAATGAAAAACTGTTTTTT. Protein sequence: CASKRFRGTNEKLFF.

V usage is TRBV25-1 and J usage is TRBJ2-1; a possible D gene is TRBD1 (6 bases). The CDR3 spans 14 residues. Between the trimmed V and J ends, which lost 1 base and 5 bases, there was a span of 9 bases. CDR1 and CDR2 from the germline V gene are MGHDK and SYGVNS. The CDR3 DNA reads as TGTGCCAGCAGTGAATTCGGGGACAACAATGAGCAGTTCTTC. Translated, it gives CASSEFGDNNEQFF.

CDR3 protein: CASSPNSRTGYGYTF. The CDR3 DNA reads TGTGCCAGCAGTCCAAATTCAAGGACAGGCTATGGCTACACCTTC. This sequence joins TRBV27 and TRBJ1-2, with 7 bases fitting TRBD1. The junction had 10 bases not matched to a gene; V was cut back by 5 bases and J by 4 bases. Germline assignment: CDR1 MNHEY and CDR2 SMNVEV (reference sequence). The CDR3 consists of 15 residues.

V gene TRBV6-1 combines with J gene TRBJ2-3; TRBD2 agrees at 14 bases. V trimming: 6 bases; J trimming: 1 base; junction bases outside the gene matches: 0. Germline CDR1 reads MNHNS; CDR2 reads SASEGT. This CDR3 is 15 amino acids long. The CDR3 DNA follows: TGTGCCAGCAGGGGACTAGCGGGGGGCACAGATACGCAGTATTTT. It translates to CASRGLAGGTDTQYF.

The genes are TRBV4-2 and TRBJ1-4; no clear D. CDR1 and CDR2 (germline): LGHNA, YNFKEQ. CDR3 size: 15 residues. Trimming cost V 1 base and J 5 bases, with 11 bases left between them. The CDR3: CASSQVWGRNEKLFF. As DNA, the CDR3 is TGTGCCAGCAGCCAAGTTTGGGGTCGGAATGAAAAACTGTTTTTT.

CDR3 region: CASSLARLADRNEQYF. The DNA for the CDR3 is TGCGCCAGCAGCTTGGCCCGGCTAGCGGACAGGAACGAGCAGTACTTC. The chain carries TRBV5-1 and TRBJ2-7; D assignment may be TRBD1 or TRBD2 (7 bases each). The V gene's germline CDR1 is SGHRS and CDR2 YFSETQ. V was pared by 0 bases and J by 5 bases, with 18 bases between. The CDR3 loop spans 16 amino acids.

The chain links TRBV5-1 to TRBJ2-3; the D is unclear. This CDR3 is built from 14 residues. The germline V gene encodes CDR1 SGHRS and CDR2 YFSETQ. V lost 5 bases and J 3 bases, leaving 13 bases between the germline ends. CDR3: CASRTVTPTDTQYF. The CDR3 nucleotides read TGCGCCAGCAGAACTGTTACCCCTACAGATACGCAGTATTTT.

In its sample, this clone was seen a few times. The gene calls are TRBV10-3 and TRBJ1-3, with unresolved D. Germline CDR1 reads ENHRY; CDR2 reads SYGVKD. CDR3 length: 12 residues. The ends were cut back, 3 bases at V and 4 bases at J, with 4 bases in the middle. The CDR3 loop is CAISDVGNTIYF. The CDR3 coding sequence is TGTGCCATCAGTGACGTGGGAAACACCATATATTTT.

The rearrangement joins TRBV2 to TRBJ2-1, with 7 bases identical to TRBD2. Germline loops: CDR1 SNHLY, CDR2 FYNNEI. The V and J ends lost 4 bases and 2 bases, in that order; junction bases with no gene match: 5. This CDR3 comprises 15 residues. CDR3 loop: CASSASGAPYNEQFF. CDR3 coding DNA: TGTGCCAGCAGTGCAAGCGGGGCTCCCTACAATGAGCAGTTCTTC.

DNA of the CDR3: TGTGCCAGCAGCCAAGTGGGTAGTTCCTACAATGAGCAGTTCTTC. Translating gives CASSQVGSSYNEQFF. V gene TRBV4-2 combines with J gene TRBJ2-1; D is unclear. With 1 base removed from V and 1 base from J, the gap between germline ends came to 8 bases. The CDR3 loop spans 15 amino acids. The germline CDR1 and CDR2 sequences are LGHNA and YNFKEQ.

This clone was picked up one time. The CDR3 region has the DNA TGTGCCAGCATTATCACAGGGGACCGTGGAAACACCATATATTTT. Translated, it gives CASIITGDRGNTIYF. The rearrangement uses TRBV6-1 and TRBJ1-3; 7 bases map to TRBD1. Germline CDR1 and CDR2: MNHNS and SASEGT. V dropped 7 bases and J dropped 3; count of bases not matched to a gene: 9. The CDR3 has 15 residues.

The chain joins TRBV9 to TRBJ1-4, with D perhaps matching TRBD1 (5 bases). This CDR3 is built from 14 residues. V lost 4 bases and J lost 3, with 10 bases in between. The germline CDR1 and CDR2 sequences are SGDLS and YYNGEE. This chain's CDR3 is CASSTPGANEKLFF. The CDR3 nucleotides read TGTGCCAGCAGCACCCCGGGGGCTAATGAAAAACTGTTTTTT.

The chain combines TRBV14 with TRBJ2-1, with D possibly TRBD2 on 5 matching bases. With 5 bases removed from V and 7 bases from J, the gap between germline ends came to 12 bases. This CDR3 region has 13 residues. Germline assignment: CDR1 SGHDN and CDR2 FVKESK. This CDR3 reads CASSSQRNNEQFF. CDR3 DNA sequence: TGTGCCAGCAGCTCCCAGCGGAATAATGAGCAGTTCTTC.

V gene TRBV25-1 combines with J gene TRBJ2-1; D call uncertain. The CDR3 consists of 12 residues. Per germline, CDR1 MGHDK and CDR2 SYGVNS. Trimming removed 4 bases at V and 5 bases at J, with 6 bases between. CDR3 sequence reads: CASSGDNNEQFF. The CDR3 bases are TGTGCCAGCAGTGGAGACAACAATGAGCAGTTCTTC.

The rearrangement links TRBV7-2 to TRBJ1-1; D might be TRBD1 (6 bases). The CDR3 consists of 16 residues. V was trimmed by 0 bases and J by 3 bases, leaving 14 bases between them. CDR1 and CDR2 (germline): SGHTA, FQGNSA. In DNA form, the CDR3 reads TGTGCCAGCAGCTTAGCGGGGGGCCGCGGTTACACTGAAGCTTTCTTT. Translation gives CASSLAGGRGYTEAFF.

This clone was recorded only once. V gene TRBV7-2 combines with J gene TRBJ2-1, with 7 bases fitting TRBD1. CDR1 and CDR2 from the germline V gene are SGHTA and FQGNSA. This CDR3 has 16 amino acids. V lost 1 base and J lost 4; bases outside the gene matches: 7. The CDR3 protein is CASSLDIGRGYNEQFF. The DNA of the CDR3 is TGTGCCAGCAGCTTAGATATCGGCAGGGGGTACAATGAGCAGTTCTTC.

This clone was counted a few times. The V and J genes are TRBV4-1 and TRBJ2-7; no firm D call. The V and J ends lost 4 bases and 5 bases respectively, with 12 bases between them. Per the germline V gene, CDR1 is MGHRA and CDR2 is YSYEKL. The CDR3 runs 13 residues. CDR3 sequence reads: CASSPLYRHEQYF. Here the CDR3 DNA reads TGCGCCAGCAGCCCCCTTTACCGCCACGAGCAGTACTTC.